The 26 T cell receptor beta chains given below trace back to one sample, sequenced in a study of blood T cell repertoires in COVID-19 (dated by TCRdb to about 2020). The library was made by the immunoSEQ multiplex PCR assay. TCRdb carries this immuneACCESS record with in-frame sequences only. Its versions omit some clonotypes, under half of them owing to an unresolved V gene in the studies checked, with the rest unexplained. The sample includes a few hundred thousand clones, with roughly 85% observed a single time. 3.5% to 4% of the sample lies in the top ten. The sample consisted of peripheral blood. The origin of the receptors is a woman between 18 and 29 years old with acute or convalescent COVID-19.

This chain uses TRBV6-6 with TRBJ2-3; TRBD1 matches at 8 bases. The germline CDR1 and CDR2 sequences are MNHNY and SVGAGI (reference sequence). V shed 4 bases, J shed 2 bases, and the junction held 2 bases outside the gene matches. This CDR3 is 14 amino acids long. The DNA for the CDR3 is TGTGCCAGCAGTTGGACAGGGCCCACAGATACGCAGTATTTT. The encoded protein is CASSWTGPTDTQYF.

This sequence joins TRBV28 and TRBJ1-2; 7 bases align to TRBD1. Germline CDR1 and CDR2: MDHEN and SYDVKM. J lost 4 bases, V lost 6 bases, and 8 bases had no gene match. The CDR3 sequence is 14 residues long. In nucleotides, the CDR3 is TGTGCCAGCAGACCAGAGACAGGGCTCTATGGCTACACCTTC. Its translation: CASRPETGLYGYTF.

The V call is TRBV5-1, the J call TRBJ2-3; tentatively, D is TRBD2 (6 bases). The germline V gene has CDR1 SGHRS and CDR2 YFSETQ. V lost 1 base, J lost 0 bases, and 12 bases lay in between. The CDR3 is 16 amino acids. This chain's CDR3 is CASSLSAGQSTDTQYF. CDR3 nucleotides: TGCGCCAGCAGCTTGTCAGCGGGCCAAAGCACAGATACGCAGTATTTT.

V gene TRBV15 combines with J gene TRBJ2-5; tentative D call: TRBD1 (7 bases). This CDR3 spans 18 amino acids. Germline lookup yields CDR1 LNHNV and CDR2 YYDKDF (reference sequence). V gave up 0 bases and J gave up 5 bases, with 22 bases separating them. CDR3 residues: CATSRDPAGTASGETQYF. In DNA, the CDR3 is TGTGCCACCAGCAGAGATCCCGCCGGGACAGCCAGCGGGGAGACCCAGTACTTC.

The chain is built from TRBV6-1 and TRBJ2-7; 9 positions agree with TRBD2. Germline CDR1 and CDR2: MNHNS and SASEGT. V trimming: 3 bases; J trimming: 3 bases; junction bases outside the gene matches: 9. The length of the CDR3 is 16 residues. The DNA of the CDR3 is TGTGCCAGCAGTGACCCCGTACTAGCGGGCATCTACGAGCAGTACTTC. It encodes CASSDPVLAGIYEQYF.

The CDR3, as DNA: TGCGCCAGCAGCCAAGACCCGTCGTCCGGGGGCAATCAGCCCCAGCATTTT. Translated, it gives CASSQDPSSGGNQPQHF. The chain uses TRBV4-1 and TRBJ1-5, with no clear D. V was pared by 0 bases and J by 2 bases, with 14 bases between. The germline V gene has CDR1 MGHRA and CDR2 YSYEKL. The CDR3 runs 17 residues.

This clone showed up just a few times. The gene calls are TRBV19 and TRBJ2-5; D not resolved. Trimming took off 2 bases at V and 5 bases at J, with 12 bases between the two ends. The CDR3 has 14 residues. CDR1 and CDR2 (germline): LNHDA, SQIVND (reference sequence). For the CDR3, the DNA is TGTGCCAGTAGTATACGTTGGCCAGGCGAGACCCAGTACTTC. Translating gives CASSIRWPGETQYF. The whole variable domain, remainder taken from reference TRBV19 and TRBJ2-5, is DGGITQSPKYLFRKEGQNVTLSCEQNLNHDAMYWYRQDPGQGLRLIYYSQIVNDFQKGDIAEGYSVSREKKESFPLTVTSAQKNPTAFYLCASSIRWPGETQYFGPGTRLLVL.

The chain joins TRBV3-1 (or the pseudogene TRBV3-2) to TRBJ1-3, with D tentatively TRBD1 (6 bases). Between the trimmed V and J ends, which lost 0 bases and 3 bases, there was a span of 18 bases. From germline, CDR1 is LGHDT and CDR2 YNNKEL (reference sequence). CDR3 length: 18 residues. The DNA of the CDR3 is TGTGCCAGCAGCCAAGATTCCCCAGGGGCCACTTTTGGAAACACCATATATTTT. Translated: CASSQDSPGATFGNTIYF.

The chain carries TRBV21-1 and TRBJ2-5; TRBD2 is the table's D call, not checked against the DNA. TRBV21-1 is termed a pseudogene. The CDR3 is 14 amino acids. The CDR3 sequence: CASSNRPPGDTQYF. The CDR3 DNA reads as TGTGCCAGCAGCAACCGACCCCCCGGAGATACCCAGTACTTC.

V gene TRBV15 combines with J gene TRBJ2-4; unclear D gene. Per the germline V gene, CDR1 is LNHNV and CDR2 is YYDKDF (reference sequence). The CDR3 sequence is 12 residues long. The germline V and J ends were trimmed by 6 bases and 5 bases, with 8 bases remaining between them. The CDR3 DNA is TGTGCCACCAGGCAGTATGAAAACATTCAGTACTTC. Protein sequence: CATRQYENIQYF.

The chain is built from TRBV12-3 or TRBV12-4 and TRBJ2-2; perhaps TRBD1 as D (6 bases). This CDR3 has 13 residues. With 9 bases removed from V and 0 bases from J, the gap between germline ends came to 8 bases. The CDR3: CASNRANTGELFF. CDR3 nucleotides: TGTGCCAGTAACAGGGCGAACACCGGGGAGCTGTTTTTT.

The rearrangement links TRBV19 to TRBJ1-3, with D unresolved. The CDR3 loop spans 16 amino acids. Looked up from germline, CDR1 is LNHDA and CDR2 is SQIVND (reference sequence). The V and J ends lost 5 bases and 1 base respectively, with 15 bases between them. The DNA for the CDR3 is TGTGCCAGTAGTCGGAGCCTGGTGATTTCTGGAAACACCATATATTTT. This codes for CASSRSLVISGNTIYF.

The rearrangement joins TRBV11-2 to TRBJ2-3, with TRBD1 matching 8 bases. From germline, CDR1 is SGHAT and CDR2 FQNNGV. The CDR3 totals 18 residues. The trim removed 5 bases at V and 3 bases at J, leaving 16 bases unmatched. This chain's CDR3 is CASSRGARGLPGTDTQYF. The CDR3 nucleotides read TGTGCCAGCAGCCGAGGGGCCAGGGGGCTTCCCGGAACAGATACGCAGTATTTT.

This chain links TRBV15 with TRBJ2-7; 7 nucleotides agree with TRBD2. Unmatched junction bases numbered 3, after V lost 0 bases and J lost 4 bases. This CDR3 contains 14 residues. Germline CDR1 is LNHNV and CDR2 is YYDKDF (reference sequence). CDR3 bases: TGTGCCACCAGCAGAGACAGCGGGATTTACGAGCAGTACTTC. The encoded protein is CATSRDSGIYEQYF.

The chain links TRBV14 to TRBJ2-7; 11 nucleotides match TRBD2. Trimming cost V 3 bases and J 1 base; bases outside gene matches: 2. Germline V lookup: CDR1 SGHDN, CDR2 FVKESK. The CDR3 totals 15 residues. The CDR3 DNA is TGTGCCAGCAGCCAGGGACTAGCGGAGTCCTACGAGCAGTACTTC. Protein product: CASSQGLAESYEQYF.

The rearrangement uses TRBV5-1 and TRBJ2-1; a weak D match, TRBD1 (6 bases). CDR1 is SGHRS, CDR2 YFSETQ, per germline. V lost 0 bases to trimming and J lost 4 bases, with 8 bases between them. This CDR3 region has 14 residues. CDR3: CASSLAGQYNEQFF. CDR3 sequence (DNA): TGCGCCAGCAGCTTGGCTGGACAGTACAATGAGCAGTTCTTC.

This rearrangement joins TRBV30 to TRBJ2-5; 7 nucleotides match TRBD1. This CDR3 is built from 14 residues. The V gene's germline CDR1 is GTSNPN and CDR2 SVGIG (reference sequence). V lost 2 bases to trimming and J lost 2 bases; unmatched junction nucleotides: 5. The CDR3 region has the DNA TGTGCCTGGAGTTCGGGACAGTATCAAGAGACCCAGTACTTC. It codes for CAWSSGQYQETQYF.

This chain joins TRBV12-3 or TRBV12-4 and TRBJ1-1; D not resolved. The CDR3 has 10 amino acids. Between the trimmed V and J ends, which lost 10 bases and 5 bases, there was a span of 8 bases. As DNA, the CDR3 is TGTGCCACCGCGGGAACTGAAGCTTTCTTT. Translated: CATAGTEAFF.

This sequence joins TRBV9 and TRBJ2-3, with D unclear. There are 15 residues in the CDR3. Trimming pared 0 bases from V and 0 bases from J, leaving 8 bases between. CDR1 is SGDLS, CDR2 YYNGEE, per germline. The CDR3 sequence is CASSVESVSTDTQYF. The CDR3 DNA sequence: TGTGCCAGCAGCGTAGAGAGCGTTAGCACAGATACGCAGTATTTT.

The chain is built from TRBV19 and TRBJ1-6; possibly TRBD1 for D (6 bases). The CDR3 runs 13 residues. Germline-derived CDR1 and CDR2 are LNHDA and SQIVND (reference sequence). Trimming took off 8 bases at V and 10 bases at J, with 15 bases between the two ends. The CDR3 reads CASQQGSRSPLHF. The CDR3 DNA reads as TGTGCCAGTCAACAGGGATCTCGGTCACCCCTCCACTTT.

The chain couples TRBV19 to TRBJ1-6; D is uncertain. CDR3 length: 18 amino acids. V shed 4 bases and J shed 7 bases, with 23 bases lying between them. Per the germline V gene, CDR1 is LNHDA and CDR2 is SQIVND (reference sequence). CDR3 sequence: CASSTPHRGVTYNSPLHF. The CDR3 nucleotides read TGTGCCAGTAGTACTCCTCATCGGGGAGTGACTTACAATTCACCCCTCCACTTT.

As regards this clone: The same CDR3 can be traced to other DNA sequences in this sample. This rearrangement joins TRBV6-5 to TRBJ2-1; D perhaps matches TRBD2 (6 bases). The CDR3 has 11 residues. V was trimmed by 5 bases and J by 8 bases, leaving 7 bases between them. Germline loops: CDR1 MNHEY, CDR2 SVGAGI. The CDR3 loop reads CASSRDYEQFF. In DNA form, the CDR3 reads TGTGCCAGCAGTCGGGACTATGAGCAGTTCTTC.

CDR3 in amino acids: CASSEGTSGYEQYF. The CDR3 nucleotides are TGCGCCAGCAGTGAAGGGACTAGCGGATACGAGCAGTACTTC. V is TRBV10-2 and J is TRBJ2-7; 11 bases fit TRBD2. The CDR3 sequence is 14 residues long. Germline CDR1 reads WSHSY; CDR2 reads SAAADI. The V and J ends lost 3 bases and 4 bases, in that order; junction bases with no gene match: 2.

This chain uses TRBV9 with TRBJ1-2; no firm D call. V dropped 4 bases and J dropped 1 base, with 11 bases sitting between them. This CDR3 is built from 14 residues. Germline-derived CDR1 and CDR2 are SGDLS and YYNGEE. The CDR3 here is CASSPDRDNYGYTF. The CDR3 region has the DNA TGTGCCAGCAGCCCCGACCGGGATAACTATGGCTACACCTTC.

The chain carries TRBV7-2 and TRBJ1-5; the D is unclear. CDR1 SGHTA and CDR2 FQGNSA come from the germline V gene. CDR3 length equals 12 residues. Between the trimmed V and J ends, which lost 0 bases and 7 bases, there was a span of 4 bases. DNA for the CDR3: TGTGCCAGCAGCTTAGCGCGGCAGCCCCAGCATTTT. Translated, it gives CASSLARQPQHF.

This chain uses TRBV6-5 with TRBJ1-3; D possibly corresponds to TRBD1 (6 bases). V was shortened by 8 bases and J by 4 bases, with 15 bases between the two germline ends. Germline V CDR1 and CDR2: MNHEY, SVGAGI. CDR3 size: 14 residues. As DNA, the CDR3 is TGTGCCAGCCCAACGGGGGGCTCGGGAAACACCATATATTTT. Protein sequence: CASPTGGSGNTIYF.